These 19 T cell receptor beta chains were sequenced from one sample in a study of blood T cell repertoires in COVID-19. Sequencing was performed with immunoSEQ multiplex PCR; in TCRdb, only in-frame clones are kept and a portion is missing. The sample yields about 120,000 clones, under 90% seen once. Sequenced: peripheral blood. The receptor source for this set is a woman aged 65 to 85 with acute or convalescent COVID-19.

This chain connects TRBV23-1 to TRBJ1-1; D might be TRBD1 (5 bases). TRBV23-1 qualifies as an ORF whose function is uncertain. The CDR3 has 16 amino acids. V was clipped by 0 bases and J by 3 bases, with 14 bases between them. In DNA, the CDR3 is TGCGCCAGCAGTCAATCTCGTGACCAAGGGGACACTGAAGCTTTCTTT. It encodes CASSQSRDQGDTEAFF.

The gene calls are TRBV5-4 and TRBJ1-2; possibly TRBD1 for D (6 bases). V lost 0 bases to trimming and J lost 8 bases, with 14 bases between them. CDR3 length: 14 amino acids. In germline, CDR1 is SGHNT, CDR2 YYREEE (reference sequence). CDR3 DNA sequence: TGTGCCAGCAGCTTGGCCGGGGACATCCTGGGCTACACCTTC. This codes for CASSLAGDILGYTF. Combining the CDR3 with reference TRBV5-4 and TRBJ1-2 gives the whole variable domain ETGVTQSPTHLIKTRGQQVTLRCSSQSGHNTVSWYQQALGQGPQFIFQYYREEENGRGNFPPRFSGLQFPNYSSELNVNALELDDSALYLCASSLAGDILGYTFGSGTRLTVV.

CDR3 DNA sequence: TGTGCCACCAGCAGAGCCGGCGGGGTTAGCACAGATACGCAGTATTTT. Amino acid sequence: CATSRAGGVSTDTQYF. The chain joins TRBV15 to TRBJ2-3; a possible D gene is TRBD2 (6 bases). With 1 base removed from V and 0 bases from J, the gap between germline ends came to 11 bases. Germline values: CDR1 LNHNV, CDR2 YYDKDF (reference sequence). The CDR3 consists of 16 residues.

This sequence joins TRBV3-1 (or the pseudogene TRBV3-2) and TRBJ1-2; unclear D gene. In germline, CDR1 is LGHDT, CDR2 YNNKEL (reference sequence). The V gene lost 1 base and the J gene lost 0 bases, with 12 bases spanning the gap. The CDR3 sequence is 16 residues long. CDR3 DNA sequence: TGTGCCAGCAGCCAAGGTAACAGAAGAACTAACTATGGCTACACCTTC. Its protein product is CASSQGNRRTNYGYTF.

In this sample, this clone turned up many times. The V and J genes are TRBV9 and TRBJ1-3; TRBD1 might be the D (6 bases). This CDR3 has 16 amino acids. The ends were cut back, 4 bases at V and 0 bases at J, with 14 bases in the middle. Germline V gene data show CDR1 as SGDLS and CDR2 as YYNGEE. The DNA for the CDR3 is TGTGCCAGCAGCCTAAAGACAGGTGCCTCTGGAAACACCATATATTTT. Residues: CASSLKTGASGNTIYF.

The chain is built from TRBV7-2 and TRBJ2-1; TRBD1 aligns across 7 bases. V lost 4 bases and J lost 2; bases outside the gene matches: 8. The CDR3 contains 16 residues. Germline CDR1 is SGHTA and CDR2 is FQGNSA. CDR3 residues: CASSSSGTVTYNEQFF. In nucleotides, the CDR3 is TGTGCCAGCAGCTCCTCCGGGACAGTTACCTACAATGAGCAGTTCTTC.

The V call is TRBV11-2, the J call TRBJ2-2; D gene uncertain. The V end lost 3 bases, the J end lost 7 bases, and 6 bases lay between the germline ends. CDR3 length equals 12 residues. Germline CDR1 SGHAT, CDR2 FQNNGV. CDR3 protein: CASSFLVGELFF. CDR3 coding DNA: TGTGCCAGCAGCTTCCTCGTCGGGGAGCTGTTTTTT.

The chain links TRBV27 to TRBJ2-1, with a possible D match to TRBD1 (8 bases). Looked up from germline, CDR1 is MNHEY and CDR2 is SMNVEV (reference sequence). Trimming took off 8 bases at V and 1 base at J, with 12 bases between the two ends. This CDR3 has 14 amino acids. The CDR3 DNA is TGTGCCAGCGGACAGGGAGGGTCCTACAATGAGCAGTTCTTC. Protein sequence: CASGQGGSYNEQFF.

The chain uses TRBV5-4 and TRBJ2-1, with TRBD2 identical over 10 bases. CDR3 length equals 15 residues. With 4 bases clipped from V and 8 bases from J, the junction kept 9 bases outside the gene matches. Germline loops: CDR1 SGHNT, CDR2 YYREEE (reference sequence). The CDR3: CASSRASGGPYEQFF. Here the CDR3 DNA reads TGTGCCAGCAGCCGAGCTAGCGGGGGTCCCTATGAGCAGTTCTTC.

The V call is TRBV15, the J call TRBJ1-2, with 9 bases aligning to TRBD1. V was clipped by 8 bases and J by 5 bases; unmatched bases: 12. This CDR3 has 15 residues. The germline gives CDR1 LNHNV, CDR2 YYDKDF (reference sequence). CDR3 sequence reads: CATSIGQGSLYGYTF. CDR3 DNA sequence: TGTGCCACCTCCATTGGACAGGGGAGCCTTTATGGCTACACCTTC.

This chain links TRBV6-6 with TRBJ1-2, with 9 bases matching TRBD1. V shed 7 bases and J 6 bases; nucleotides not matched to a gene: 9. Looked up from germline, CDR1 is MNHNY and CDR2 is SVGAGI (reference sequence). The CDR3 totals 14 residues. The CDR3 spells CASTLLGTGNGYTF. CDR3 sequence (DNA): TGTGCCAGCACCCTTCTAGGGACAGGGAATGGCTACACCTTC.

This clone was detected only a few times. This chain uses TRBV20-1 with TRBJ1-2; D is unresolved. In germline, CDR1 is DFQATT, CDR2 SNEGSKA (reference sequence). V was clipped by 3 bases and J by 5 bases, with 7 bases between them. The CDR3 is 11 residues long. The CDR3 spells CSASGLYGYTF. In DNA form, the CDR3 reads TGCAGTGCTAGTGGGCTTTATGGCTACACCTTC.

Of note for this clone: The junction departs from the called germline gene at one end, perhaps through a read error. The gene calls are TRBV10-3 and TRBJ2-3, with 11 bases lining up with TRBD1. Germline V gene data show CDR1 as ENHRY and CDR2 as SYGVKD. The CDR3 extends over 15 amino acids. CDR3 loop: CAISLDRGRTDTQYF. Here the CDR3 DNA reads TGTGCCATCAGTTTGGACAGGGGGCGCACGGATACGCAGTATTTT.

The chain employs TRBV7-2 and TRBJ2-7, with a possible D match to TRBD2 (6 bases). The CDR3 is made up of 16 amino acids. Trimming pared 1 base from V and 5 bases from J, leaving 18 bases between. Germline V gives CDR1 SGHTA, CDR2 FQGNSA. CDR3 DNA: TGTGCCAGCAGCTTAGTAGCGGACTTGCAGCCGGACGAGCAGTACTTC. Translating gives CASSLVADLQPDEQYF.

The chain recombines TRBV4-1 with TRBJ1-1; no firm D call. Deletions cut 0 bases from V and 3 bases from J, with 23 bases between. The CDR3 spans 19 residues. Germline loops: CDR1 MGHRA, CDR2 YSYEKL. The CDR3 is CASSQDTAGPAGPYTEAFF. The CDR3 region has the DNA TGCGCCAGCAGCCAAGACACAGCTGGTCCCGCTGGTCCTTACACTGAAGCTTTCTTT.

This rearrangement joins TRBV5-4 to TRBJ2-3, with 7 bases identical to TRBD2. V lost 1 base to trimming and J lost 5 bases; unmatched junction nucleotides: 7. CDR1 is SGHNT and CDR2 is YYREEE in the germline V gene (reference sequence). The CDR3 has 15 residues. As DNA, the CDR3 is TGTGCCAGCAGCTTGTCGGGTGGGGGGGGAGATACGCAGTATTTT. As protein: CASSLSGGGGDTQYF. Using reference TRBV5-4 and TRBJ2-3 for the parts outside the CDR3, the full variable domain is ETGVTQSPTHLIKTRGQQVTLRCSSQSGHNTVSWYQQALGQGPQFIFQYYREEENGRGNFPPRFSGLQFPNYSSELNVNALELDDSALYLCASSLSGGGGDTQYFGPGTRLTVL.

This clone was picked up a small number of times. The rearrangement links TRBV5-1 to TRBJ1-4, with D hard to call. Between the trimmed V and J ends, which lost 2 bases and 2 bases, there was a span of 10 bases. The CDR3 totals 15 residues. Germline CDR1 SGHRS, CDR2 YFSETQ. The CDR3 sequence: CASSLARATNEKLFF. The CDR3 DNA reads TGCGCCAGCAGCTTAGCAAGAGCTACTAATGAAAAACTGTTTTTT.

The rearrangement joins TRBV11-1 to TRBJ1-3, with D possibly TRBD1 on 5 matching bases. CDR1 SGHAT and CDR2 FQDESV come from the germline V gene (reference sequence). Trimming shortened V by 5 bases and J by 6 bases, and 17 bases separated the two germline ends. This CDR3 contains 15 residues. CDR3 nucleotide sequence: TGTGCCAGCAGCCCCCCAGGGCCGAACGCAAACACCATATATTTT. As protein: CASSPPGPNANTIYF.

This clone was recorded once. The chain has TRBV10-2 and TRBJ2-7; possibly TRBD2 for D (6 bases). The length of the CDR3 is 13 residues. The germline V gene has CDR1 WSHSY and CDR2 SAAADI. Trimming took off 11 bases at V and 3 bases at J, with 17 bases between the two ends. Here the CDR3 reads CAAGRDPLYEQYV. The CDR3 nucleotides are TGCGCCGCGGGGCGGGATCCCCTCTACGAGCAGTACGTC.